This is a list of T cell receptor beta chains from one sample in a study of T cell changes during pregnancy in multiple sclerosis. Only in-frame clones appear in the TCRdb table, and some are missing; sequencing was by immunoSEQ multiplex PCR. The repertoire consists of tens of thousands of clones, with just under 90% occurring once and the leading ten covering 0.45% to 0.75%. Sequenced here: CD4+ T cells from peripheral blood mononuclear cells, sampled in the first trimester of pregnancy. The origin of the receptors is a female donor with multiple sclerosis, enrolled in a pregnancy study. The CDR3 runs from the conserved cysteine through the conserved F or W. The D gene is left open where the match is weak. Clone size is stated in some rows and not others, as once, few, many or a class when expanded.

j_gene: TRBJ1-1
v_gene: TRBV30
abundance: .
d_gene: .
CDR3nt: TGTGCCTGCCTATGGACGGGGGGATATAACACTGAAGCTTTCTTT
CDR3aa: CACLWTGGYNTEAFF

j_gene: TRBJ2-7
v_gene: TRBV11-3
abundance: .
d_gene: TRBD1
CDR3nt: TGTGCCAGCAGCTTTTACGGGACAGATTACGAGCAGTACTTC
CDR3aa: CASSFYGTDYEQYF

j_gene: TRBJ2-6
v_gene: TRBV7-3
abundance: once
d_gene: TRBD2
CDR3nt: TGTGCCAGCAGCCACCGCGGGGGGAGCGCTGGGGCCAACGTCCTGACTTTC
CDR3aa: CASSHRGGSAGANVLTF

j_gene: TRBJ2-5
v_gene: TRBV7-7
abundance: .
d_gene: TRBD2
CDR3nt: TGTGCTAGCAGCGTTAGCGGGAGCTCGGTCGGAGAGACCCAGTACTTC
CDR3aa: CASSVSGSSVGETQYF

j_gene: TRBJ2-5
v_gene: TRBV18
abundance: .
d_gene: .
CDR3nt: TGTGCCAGCTCGAAAACAGGACAGAACCAAGAGACCCAGTACTTC
CDR3aa: CASSKTGQNQETQYF

j_gene: TRBJ2-7
v_gene: TRBV11-2
abundance: .
d_gene: .
CDR3nt: TGTGCCAGCAGCCCATATCGACAGAACTACGAGCAGTACTTC
CDR3aa: CASSPYRQNYEQYF

j_gene: TRBJ2-5
v_gene: TRBV2
abundance: .
d_gene: TRBD2
CDR3nt: TGTGCCAGCAGTGAAGCTCGCCCGGGACTAGTTCAAGAGACCCAGTACTTC
CDR3aa: CASSEARPGLVQETQYF

j_gene: TRBJ2-1
v_gene: TRBV9
abundance: once
d_gene: TRBD2
CDR3nt: TGTGCCAGCAGCGTAGCTACGGGCGGGGGGGCAAATGAGCAGTTCTTC
CDR3aa: CASSVATGGGANEQFF

j_gene: TRBJ1-2
v_gene: TRBV5-4
abundance: .
d_gene: TRBD1
CDR3nt: TGTGCCAGCAGCCTCCGGGCGGGACAGCTGAGAGGCTACACCTTC
CDR3aa: CASSLRAGQLRGYTF

j_gene: TRBJ2-7
v_gene: TRBV7-8
abundance: .
d_gene: TRBD1
CDR3nt: TGTGCCAGCAGCTCCCAACAGGGGTCAGCCTACGAGCAGTACTTC
CDR3aa: CASSSQQGSAYEQYF

j_gene: TRBJ2-3
v_gene: TRBV5-4
abundance: .
d_gene: .
CDR3nt: TGTGCCAGCAGCCAGGCACGGGAGATCACAGATACGCAGTATTTT
CDR3aa: CASSQAREITDTQYF

j_gene: TRBJ2-7
v_gene: TRBV4-2
abundance: .
d_gene: .
CDR3nt: TGTGCCAGCAGCCAAGAACAGATATATTACGAGCAGTACTTC
CDR3aa: CASSQEQIYYEQYF

j_gene: TRBJ2-3
v_gene: TRBV6-5
abundance: .
d_gene: .
CDR3nt: TGTGCCAGCAGCTATACTAGGATTAGCACAGATACGCAGTATTTT
CDR3aa: CASSYTRISTDTQYF

j_gene: TRBJ2-5
v_gene: TRBV19
abundance: .
d_gene: TRBD1
CDR3nt: TGTGCCAGTAGCAGGGACAGTCGCCAAGAGACCCAGTACTTC
CDR3aa: CASSRDSRQETQYF

j_gene: TRBJ2-3
v_gene: TRBV7-3
abundance: .
d_gene: TRBD2
CDR3nt: TGTGCCAGCAGACGCGGGGGGGAACTCGTGGATACGCAGTATTTT
CDR3aa: CASRRGGELVDTQYF

j_gene: TRBJ1-5
v_gene: TRBV18
abundance: .
d_gene: TRBD1
CDR3nt: TGTGCCAGCTCTCCGGGACAGGTAAATCAGCCCCAGCATTTT
CDR3aa: CASSPGQVNQPQHF

j_gene: TRBJ1-1
v_gene: TRBV11-3
abundance: .
d_gene: TRBD1
CDR3nt: TGTGCCAGCAGCTTAACAGGGGATTCGTCTACTGAAGCTTTCTTT
CDR3aa: CASSLTGDSSTEAFF

j_gene: TRBJ2-5
v_gene: TRBV5-1
abundance: .
d_gene: TRBD1
CDR3nt: TGCGCCAGCAGCGCGCGGACAGGGCCTCAAGAGACCCAGTACTTC
CDR3aa: CASSARTGPQETQYF

j_gene: TRBJ1-4
v_gene: TRBV10-3
abundance: .
d_gene: TRBD1
CDR3nt: TGTGCCATCAGTGAGGGACAGGGGCCCGAAAAACTGTTTTTT
CDR3aa: CAISEGQGPEKLFF

j_gene: TRBJ1-5
v_gene: TRBV5-6
abundance: .
d_gene: TRBD1
CDR3nt: TGTGCCAGCAGCCCAGGGGGGAGCAATCAGCCCCAGCATTTT
CDR3aa: CASSPGGSNQPQHF

j_gene: TRBJ2-7
v_gene: TRBV18
abundance: .
d_gene: .
CDR3nt: TGTGCCAGCTCACCACTAGGGCAGACTAGCTACGAGCAGTACTTC
CDR3aa: CASSPLGQTSYEQYF

j_gene: TRBJ2-7
v_gene: TRBV11-2
abundance: .
d_gene: TRBD1
CDR3nt: TGTGCCAGCAGGCACACACAGGGGAAACCATCTACGGGGCAGTACTTC
CDR3aa: CASRHTQGKPSTGQYF

j_gene: TRBJ2-1
v_gene: TRBV18
abundance: once
d_gene: TRBD2
CDR3nt: TGTGCCAGCTCACGACTAGCGGGAGTGGATGAGCAGTTCTTC
CDR3aa: CASSRLAGVDEQFF

j_gene: TRBJ2-4
v_gene: TRBV19
abundance: .
d_gene: TRBD1
CDR3nt: TGTGCCACCGGGACAGGGGGTATTAGGAACATTCAGTACTTC
CDR3aa: CATGTGGIRNIQYF

j_gene: TRBJ2-6
v_gene: TRBV28
abundance: .
d_gene: .
CDR3nt: TGTGCCAGCAGTTTAGCGGGGACTGGGGCCAACGTCCTGACTTTC
CDR3aa: CASSLAGTGANVLTF